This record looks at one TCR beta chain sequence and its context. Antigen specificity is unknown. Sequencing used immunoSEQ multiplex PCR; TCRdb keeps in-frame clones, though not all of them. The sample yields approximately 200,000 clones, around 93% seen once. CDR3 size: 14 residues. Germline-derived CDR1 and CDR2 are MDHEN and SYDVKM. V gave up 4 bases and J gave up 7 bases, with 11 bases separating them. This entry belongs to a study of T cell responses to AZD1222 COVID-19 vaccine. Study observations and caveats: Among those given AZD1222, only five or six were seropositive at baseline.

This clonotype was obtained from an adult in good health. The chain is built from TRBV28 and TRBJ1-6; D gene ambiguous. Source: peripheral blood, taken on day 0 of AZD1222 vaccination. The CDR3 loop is CASSSQQVNSPLHF. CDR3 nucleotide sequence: TGTGCCAGCAGTTCACAGCAAGTGAATTCACCCCTCCACTTT.